The clone carrying this TCR beta chain was picked up many times. TCRdb re-derived calls from the 5' RACE reads in MiXCR, one entry per CDR3 protein. The sample holds about 360,000 distinct CDR3 sequences, around 6.4% seen once. The CDR3 consists of 15 residues. Germline assignment: CDR1 SGHTA and CDR2 FQGNSA. The J segment lost 6 bases and the V segment lost 3 bases, leaving 4 bases of the junction unmatched. The sample originates from a study of T cells after yellow fever vaccination. This sequence originates from a man under 40 who received the YFV17D yellow fever vaccine. V and J are TRBV7-2 and TRBJ2-1; TRBD1 agrees at 11 bases. The sample was PBMCs, taken 5 days after the yellow fever booster vaccination. The DNA of the CDR3 is TGTGCCAGCAGCTTCTGGACAGGGGGCTCCAATGAGCAGTTCTTC. This sequence encodes CASSFWTGGSNEQFF. Filled out from reference TRBV7-2 and TRBJ2-1, the complete variable domain reads GAGVSQSPSNKVTEKGKDVELRCDPISGHTALYWYRQSLGQGLEFLIYFQGNSAPDKSGLPSDRFSAERTGGSVSTLTIQRTQQEDSAVYLCASSFWTGGSNEQFFGPGTRLTVL.